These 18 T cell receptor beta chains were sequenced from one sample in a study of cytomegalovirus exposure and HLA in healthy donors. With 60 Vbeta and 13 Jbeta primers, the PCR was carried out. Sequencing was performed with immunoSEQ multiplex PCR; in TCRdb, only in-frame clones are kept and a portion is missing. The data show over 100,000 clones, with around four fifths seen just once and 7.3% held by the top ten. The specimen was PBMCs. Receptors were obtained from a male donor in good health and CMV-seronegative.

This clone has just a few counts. The CDR3 DNA sequence: TGTGCCTGGAGTGTACGAGGCAGGGGAGAGACCCAGTACTTC. Its translation: CAWSVRGRGETQYF. The V and J genes are TRBV30 and TRBJ2-5; the D gene is possibly TRBD1 (6 bases). The germline CDR1 and CDR2 sequences are GTSNPN and SVGIG (reference sequence). The CDR3 is 14 amino acids. The ends were cut back, 0 bases at V and 4 bases at J, with 12 bases in the middle.

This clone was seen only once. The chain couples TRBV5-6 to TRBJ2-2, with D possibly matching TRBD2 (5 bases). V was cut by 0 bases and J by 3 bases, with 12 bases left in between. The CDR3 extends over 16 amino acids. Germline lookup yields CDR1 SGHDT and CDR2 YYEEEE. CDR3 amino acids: CASSLGRGWDTGELFF. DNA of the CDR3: TGTGCCAGCAGCTTGGGACGCGGGTGGGACACCGGGGAGCTGTTTTTT. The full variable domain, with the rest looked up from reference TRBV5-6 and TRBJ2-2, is DAGVTQSPTHLIKTRGQQVTLRCSPKSGHDTVSWYQQALGQGPQFIFQYYEEEERQRGNFPDRFSGHQFPNYSSELNVNALLLGDSALYLCASSLGRGWDTGELFFGEGSRLTVL.

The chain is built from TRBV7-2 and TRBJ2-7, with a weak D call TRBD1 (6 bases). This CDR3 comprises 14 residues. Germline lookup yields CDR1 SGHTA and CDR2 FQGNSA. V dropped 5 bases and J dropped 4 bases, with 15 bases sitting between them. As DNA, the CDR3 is TGTGCCAGCAGCGCCCCAGGGGACGGGTACGAGCAGTACTTC. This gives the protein CASSAPGDGYEQYF.

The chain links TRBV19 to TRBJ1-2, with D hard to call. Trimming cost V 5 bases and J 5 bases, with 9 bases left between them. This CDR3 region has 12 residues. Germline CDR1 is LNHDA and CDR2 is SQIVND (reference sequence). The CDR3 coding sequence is TGTGCCAGTAGTTGGTCAGAATATGGCTACACCTTC. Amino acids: CASSWSEYGYTF.

For the CDR3, the DNA is TGTGCCAGCAGCTTAACTGGGACAGGGGATCGGTACTATGGCTACACCTTC. Protein: CASSLTGTGDRYYGYTF. This chain connects TRBV7-3 to TRBJ1-2; TRBD1 matches at 10 bases. The CDR3 extends over 17 amino acids. Looked up from germline, CDR1 is SGHTA and CDR2 is FQGTGA. Unmatched junction bases numbered 7, after V lost 0 bases and J lost 3 bases.

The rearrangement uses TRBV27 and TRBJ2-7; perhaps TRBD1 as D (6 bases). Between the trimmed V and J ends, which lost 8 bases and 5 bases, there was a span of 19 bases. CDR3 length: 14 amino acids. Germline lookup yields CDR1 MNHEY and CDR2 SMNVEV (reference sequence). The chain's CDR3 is CASHNRESSNEQYF. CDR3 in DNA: TGTGCCAGCCATAACAGGGAATCGAGCAACGAGCAGTACTTC.

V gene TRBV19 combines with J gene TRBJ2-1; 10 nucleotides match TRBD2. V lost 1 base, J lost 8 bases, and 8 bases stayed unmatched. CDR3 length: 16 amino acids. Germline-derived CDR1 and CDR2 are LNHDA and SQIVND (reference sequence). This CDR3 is CASSIVGSGGFYEQFF. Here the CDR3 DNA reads TGTGCCAGTAGTATAGTAGGTAGCGGGGGGTTTTATGAGCAGTTCTTC.

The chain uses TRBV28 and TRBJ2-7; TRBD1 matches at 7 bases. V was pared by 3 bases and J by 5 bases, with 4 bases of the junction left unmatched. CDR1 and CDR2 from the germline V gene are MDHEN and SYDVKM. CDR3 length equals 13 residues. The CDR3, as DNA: TGTGCCAGCAGTTTCGACAGGGTAAACGAGCAGTACTTC. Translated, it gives CASSFDRVNEQYF.

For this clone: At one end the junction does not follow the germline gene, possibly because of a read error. The CDR3 DNA follows: TGCGCCAGCAGCCAAGAATGGGGGGATGAAGGTTTCTTT. It specifies CASSQEWGDEGFF. V and J are TRBV4-3 and TRBJ1-1; tentative D call: TRBD1 (5 bases). Germline CDR1 and CDR2: LGHNA and YSLEER. CDR3 length equals 13 residues.

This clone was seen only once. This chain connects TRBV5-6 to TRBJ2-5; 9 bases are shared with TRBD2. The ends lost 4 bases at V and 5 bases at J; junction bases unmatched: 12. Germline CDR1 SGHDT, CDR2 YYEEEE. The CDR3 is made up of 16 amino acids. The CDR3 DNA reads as TGTGCCAGCAGCCCCGAGGGCGGGAGGGCCTCCGAGACCCAGTACTTC. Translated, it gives CASSPEGGRASETQYF.

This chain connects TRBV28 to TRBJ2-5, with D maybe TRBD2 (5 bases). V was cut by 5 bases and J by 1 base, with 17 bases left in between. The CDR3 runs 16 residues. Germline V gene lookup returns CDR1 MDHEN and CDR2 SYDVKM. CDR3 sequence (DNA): TGTGCCAGCAGTCCCCTAGAGGGTTGGTCCCAAGAGACCCAGTACTTC. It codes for CASSPLEGWSQETQYF.

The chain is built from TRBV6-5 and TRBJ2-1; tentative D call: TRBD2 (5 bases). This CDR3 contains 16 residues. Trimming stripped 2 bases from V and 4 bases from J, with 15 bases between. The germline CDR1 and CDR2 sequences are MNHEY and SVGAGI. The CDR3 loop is CASSYVGETPYNEQFF. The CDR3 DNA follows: TGTGCCAGCAGTTACGTCGGGGAAACTCCTTACAATGAGCAGTTCTTC.

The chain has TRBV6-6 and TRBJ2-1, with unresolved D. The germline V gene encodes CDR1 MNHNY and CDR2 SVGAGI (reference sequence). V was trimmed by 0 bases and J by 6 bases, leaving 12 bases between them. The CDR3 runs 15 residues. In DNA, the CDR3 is TGTGCCAGCAGTTACTCCCTAACCCTGAGCAATGAGCAGTTCTTC. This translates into CASSYSLTLSNEQFF.

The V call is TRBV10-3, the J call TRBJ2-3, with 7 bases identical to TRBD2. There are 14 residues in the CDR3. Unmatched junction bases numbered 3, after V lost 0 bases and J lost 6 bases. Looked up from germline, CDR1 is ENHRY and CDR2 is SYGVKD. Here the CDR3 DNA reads TGTGCCATCAGTGAGTCGGGAGGGAGGGATACGCAGTATTTT. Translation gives CAISESGGRDTQYF.

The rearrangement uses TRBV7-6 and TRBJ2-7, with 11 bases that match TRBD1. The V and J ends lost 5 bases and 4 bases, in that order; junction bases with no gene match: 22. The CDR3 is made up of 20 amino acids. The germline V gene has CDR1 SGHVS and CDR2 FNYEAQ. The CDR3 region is CASSTSRGRSLGQGGYEQYF. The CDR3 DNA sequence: TGTGCCAGCAGCACTAGCCGGGGAAGGAGCTTGGGACAGGGGGGTTACGAGCAGTACTTC.

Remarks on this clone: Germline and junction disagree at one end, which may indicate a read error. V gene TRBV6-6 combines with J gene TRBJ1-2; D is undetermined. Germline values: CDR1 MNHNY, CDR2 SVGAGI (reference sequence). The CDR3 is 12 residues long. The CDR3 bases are TGTGCCGGCAGTTACCGGGAAGATGGCTACACCTTC. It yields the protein CAGSYREDGYTF.

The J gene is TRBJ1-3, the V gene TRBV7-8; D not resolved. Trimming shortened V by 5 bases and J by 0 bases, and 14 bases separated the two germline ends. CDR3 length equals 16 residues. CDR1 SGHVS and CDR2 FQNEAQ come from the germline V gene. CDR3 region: CASSHREVLSGNTIYF. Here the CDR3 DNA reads TGTGCCAGCAGCCACCGGGAGGTCCTCTCTGGAAACACCATATATTTT.

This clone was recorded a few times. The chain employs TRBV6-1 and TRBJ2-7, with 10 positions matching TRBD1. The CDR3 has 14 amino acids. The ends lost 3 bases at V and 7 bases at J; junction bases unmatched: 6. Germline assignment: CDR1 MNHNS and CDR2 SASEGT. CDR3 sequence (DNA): TGTGCCAGCAGTGACCGGGACAGGGGAAAAGAGCAGTACTTC. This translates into CASSDRDRGKEQYF.